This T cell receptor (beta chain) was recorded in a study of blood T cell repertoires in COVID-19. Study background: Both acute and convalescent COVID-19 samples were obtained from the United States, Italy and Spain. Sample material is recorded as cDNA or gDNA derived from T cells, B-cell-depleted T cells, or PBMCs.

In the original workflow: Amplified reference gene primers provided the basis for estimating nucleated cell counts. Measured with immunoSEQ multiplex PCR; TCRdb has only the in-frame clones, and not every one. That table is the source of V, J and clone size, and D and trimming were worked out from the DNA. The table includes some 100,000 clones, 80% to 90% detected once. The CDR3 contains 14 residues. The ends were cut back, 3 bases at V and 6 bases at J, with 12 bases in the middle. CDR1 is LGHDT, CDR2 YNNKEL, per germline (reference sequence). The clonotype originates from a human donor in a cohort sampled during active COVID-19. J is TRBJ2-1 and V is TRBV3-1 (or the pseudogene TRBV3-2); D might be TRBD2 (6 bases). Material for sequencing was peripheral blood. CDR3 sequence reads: CASSQRTNINEQFF. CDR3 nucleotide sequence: TGTGCCAGCAGCCAGAGGACTAACATCAATGAGCAGTTCTTC.